The clone carrying this T cell receptor (beta chain) was observed a handful of times. Its antigen is still unknown. The data stem from a study of T-cell memory formation after mild COVID-19. Study conclusions and caveats: Day 15 to 85 contracting clones showed balanced CD4/CD8; day 15 to 37 expanders favored CD4+.

Per the germline V gene, CDR1 is MDHEN and CDR2 is SYDVKM. The V gene lost 8 bases and the J gene lost 7 bases, with 12 bases spanning the gap. CDR3 length: 13 residues. TCR alpha and TCR beta cDNA libraries carrying sample barcodes and UMIs were produced by 5'RACE using constant-segment primers. TCRdb reprocessed the 5' RACE reads with MiXCR, giving one entry per CDR3 protein. The top ten hold 20% to 25% of the sample, which has approximately 400,000 distinct CDR3 sequences, 15% to 20% seen once. The origin of this receptor is a young man who had mild COVID-19 (a few samples of this study predate the infection). Cell type and time point are not known. Sequencing used PBMCs or a T cell subset sorted from them (not recorded which). The J gene is TRBJ1-6, the V gene TRBV28, with D maybe TRBD1 (5 bases). The CDR3 nucleotides are TGTGCCAGCGTGGGACGCCAAAATTCACCCCTCCACTTT. It yields the protein CASVGRQNSPLHF.